The next 15 T cell receptor beta chains were all read from a single sample in a study of blood T cell repertoires in COVID-19 (dated by TCRdb to 2018 to 2021). The receptor library was made with the immunoSEQ multiplex PCR assay. Drawn from immuneACCESS, this table holds only the in-frame rearrangements with V and J called that TCRdb kept. Clones are partly lost; checked studies trace under half to an unresolved V gene and leave the rest unexplained. Counted in this sample were hundreds of thousands of clones; more than 85% of them appeared once. 0.65% to 0.85% of the sample rests with the top ten. Specimen: peripheral blood. The receptors originated from a man aged 40-49 years with acute or convalescent COVID-19.

The genes are TRBV6-5 and TRBJ1-6; 7 bases fit TRBD1. Germline loops: CDR1 MNHEY, CDR2 SVGAGI. There are 16 residues in the CDR3. Germline trimming cut 2 bases from V and 7 bases from J; bases unmatched to any gene: 8. The CDR3 loop is CASSYETGSGNSPLHF. The CDR3 nucleotides read TGTGCCAGCAGTTACGAGACAGGGTCGGGAAATTCACCCCTCCACTTT.

V is TRBV12-3 or TRBV12-4 and J is TRBJ1-5; 8 nucleotides line up with TRBD1. The CDR3 extends over 13 amino acids. With V trimmed by 5 bases and J by 5 bases, 2 bases remained unmatched. The CDR3 loop reads CASSLGQDQPQHF. CDR3 in DNA: TGTGCCAGCAGTCTGGGACAGGATCAGCCCCAGCATTTT.

The chain links TRBV28 to TRBJ2-1; 9 positions match TRBD2. The V segment lost 3 bases and the J segment 4 bases; nucleotides outside the gene matches: 7. Germline V CDR1 and CDR2: MDHEN, SYDVKM. The length of the CDR3 is 16 residues. The CDR3 is CASSFESSGKYNEQFF. In DNA form, the CDR3 reads TGTGCCAGCAGTTTCGAATCTAGCGGGAAATACAATGAGCAGTTCTTC.

The CDR3 DNA is TGCGCCAGCAGCCAAACAGGGAGCTCCTACAATGAGCAGTTCTTC. Its protein product is CASSQTGSSYNEQFF. The V and J genes are TRBV5-1 and TRBJ2-1, with D perhaps matching TRBD1 (6 bases). The CDR3 is made up of 15 amino acids. From germline, CDR1 is SGHRS and CDR2 YFSETQ. Trimming took 4 bases from V and 0 from J, leaving 11 bases between them. Complete variable domain (other parts from reference TRBV5-1 and TRBJ2-1): KAGVTQTPRYLIKTRGQQVTLSCSPISGHRSVSWYQQTPGQGLQFLFEYFSETQRNKGNFPGRFSGRQFSNSRSEMNVSTLELGDSALYLCASSQTGSSYNEQFFGPGTRLTVL.

This sequence joins TRBV4-1 and TRBJ2-1; 7 bases agree with TRBD2. Trimming at V came to 1 base and at J to 3 bases, leaving 6 bases not matched to a gene. The CDR3 spans 16 residues. Germline CDR1 MGHRA, CDR2 YSYEKL. CDR3 region: CASSQGRELIYNEQFF. In nucleotides, the CDR3 is TGCGCCAGCAGCCAAGGGCGGGAGCTTATCTACAATGAGCAGTTCTTC.

This chain joins TRBV7-2 and TRBJ2-3; 13 nucleotides line up with TRBD2. The germline V gene encodes CDR1 SGHTA and CDR2 FQGNSA. The CDR3 has 16 residues. After removal of 0 bases from V and 8 bases from J, the junction contained 5 bases not matched to a gene. This CDR3 is CASSLAGTSGTGTQYF. The CDR3 DNA follows: TGTGCCAGCAGCTTAGCCGGGACTAGCGGGACCGGTACGCAGTATTTT. The full variable domain, completed using reference TRBV7-2 and TRBJ2-3, is GAGVSQSPSNKVTEKGKDVELRCDPISGHTALYWYRQSLGQGLEFLIYFQGNSAPDKSGLPSDRFSAERTGGSVSTLTIQRTQQEDSAVYLCASSLAGTSGTGTQYFGPGTRLTVL.

The J gene is TRBJ2-5, the V gene TRBV4-1; 8 bases line up with TRBD1. The germline V gene encodes CDR1 MGHRA and CDR2 YSYEKL. The CDR3 has 15 amino acids. V lost 0 bases and J lost 5; bases outside the gene matches: 5. The CDR3 DNA reads TGCGCCAGCAGCCAAGAGGGGCAGGGGGCCGAGACCCAGTACTTC. Translated: CASSQEGQGAETQYF.

The chain combines TRBV24-1 with TRBJ2-1, with 10 nucleotides matching TRBD2. V lost 9 bases to trimming and J lost 4 bases; unmatched junction nucleotides: 14. The CDR3 consists of 17 residues. The germline V gene encodes CDR1 KGHDR and CDR2 SFDVKD. This CDR3 reads CATEKDGSGRGYNEQFF. The CDR3 nucleotides read TGTGCCACCGAGAAGGACGGAAGCGGGAGGGGGTACAATGAGCAGTTCTTC.

This clone was seen just once. V gene TRBV11-2 combines with J gene TRBJ1-2; 8 bases agree with TRBD1. V was clipped by 0 bases and J by 4 bases; unmatched bases: 4. The germline V gene has CDR1 SGHAT and CDR2 FQNNGV. This CDR3 has 15 amino acids. The CDR3 protein is CASSLESGTGYGYTF. The CDR3 coding sequence is TGTGCCAGCAGCTTAGAATCAGGGACAGGCTATGGCTACACCTTC. The whole variable domain, filled in from reference TRBV11-2 and TRBJ1-2, reads EAGVAQSPRYKIIEKRQSVAFWCNPISGHATLYWYQQILGQGPKLLIQFQNNGVVDDSQLPKDRFSAERLKGVDSTLKIQPAKLEDSAVYLCASSLESGTGYGYTFGSGTRLTVV.

V is TRBV30 and J is TRBJ2-3; 8 nucleotides align to TRBD1. V gave up 1 base and J gave up 4 bases; unmatched junction bases: 10. Germline lookup yields CDR1 GTSNPN and CDR2 SVGIG (reference sequence). This CDR3 contains 16 residues. CDR3 coding DNA: TGTGCCTGGAGTGCGCTAGGGACAGGAATCGCAGATACGCAGTATTTT. Protein sequence: CAWSALGTGIADTQYF.

The V gene is TRBV19, the J gene TRBJ1-2; D is unresolved. The ends were cut back, 8 bases at V and 0 bases at J, with 13 bases in the middle. CDR3 length equals 14 residues. Per the germline V gene, CDR1 is LNHDA and CDR2 is SQIVND (reference sequence). The CDR3 bases are TGTGCCAGTTCTTTCCAAGCGGCTAACTATGGCTACACCTTC. Protein: CASSFQAANYGYTF. Full variable domain (remainder filled in from reference TRBV19 and TRBJ1-2): DGGITQSPKYLFRKEGQNVTLSCEQNLNHDAMYWYRQDPGQGLRLIYYSQIVNDFQKGDIAEGYSVSREKKESFPLTVTSAQKNPTAFYLCASSFQAANYGYTFGSGTRLTVV.

The rearrangement links TRBV5-1 to TRBJ2-1; 7 bases agree with TRBD2. In germline, CDR1 is SGHRS, CDR2 YFSETQ. V gave up 4 bases and J gave up 7 bases; unmatched junction bases: 2. The CDR3 is made up of 12 amino acids. The CDR3, as DNA: TGCGCCAGCAGCCCGGGAGGTAATGAGCAGTTCTTC. The encoded protein is CASSPGGNEQFF.

This clone appeared a single time. CDR3 in DNA: TGTGCCAGCAGCCGGGAACAGTACCTAAATTATGGGCCGAAAGAGACCCAGTACTTC. Encoded protein: CASSREQYLNYGPKETQYF. The V call is TRBV7-9, the J call TRBJ2-5; TRBD2 might be the D (5 bases). The CDR3 has 19 residues. Germline lookup yields CDR1 SEHNR and CDR2 FQNEAQ (reference sequence). Trimming shortened V by 5 bases and J by 3 bases, and 28 bases separated the two germline ends.

The CDR3 region has the DNA TGTGCCAGCAGCCCTTTAGCGGGAGGGCCCCTACATACGCAGTATTTT. It specifies CASSPLAGGPLHTQYF. This sequence joins TRBV7-3 and TRBJ2-3; 11 bases match TRBD2. J gave up 7 bases and V 5 bases, and 11 bases lay outside the gene matches. This CDR3 is 16 amino acids long. The germline gives CDR1 SGHTA, CDR2 FQGTGA.

The chain is built from TRBV6-5 and TRBJ2-5, with 7 bases matching TRBD1. The CDR3 is made up of 13 amino acids. CDR1 and CDR2 from the germline V gene are MNHEY and SVGAGI. V gave up 10 bases and J gave up 1 base; unmatched junction bases: 6. The CDR3 DNA reads as TGTGCCATCCAGACAGGGTCCCAAGAGACCCAGTACTTC. Translated, it gives CAIQTGSQETQYF.